The clone carrying this T cell receptor beta chain was found many times. The antigen remains undetermined. The V segment lost 3 bases and the J segment 4 bases; nucleotides outside the gene matches: 1. The CDR3 loop spans 14 amino acids. Germline V gives CDR1 SGHTA, CDR2 FQGNSA. Preparation of TCR beta libraries was done by quantitative 5'-RACE with molecular barcodes. Each CDR3 protein is one row after TCRdb ran MiXCR on the 5' RACE reads. Here the sample spans over 20,000 distinct CDR3 sequences, around a sixth being singletons. This entry belongs to a study of CD8 T cells in ankylosing spondylitis. Study outcomes and limitations: Blood from ankylosing spondylitis patients appeared to carry a characteristic roughly 8-variant TCR beta motif.

This TCR was recovered from a male donor with ankylosing spondylitis or in good health (not recorded which). The rearrangement links TRBV7-2 to TRBJ2-5; TRBD2 matches 11 bases. Material: blood. The CDR3 nucleotides read TGTGCCAGCAGCTTTAGCGGGAGGGGAGAGACCCAGTACTTC. Amino acid sequence: CASSFSGRGETQYF.